This T cell receptor (beta chain) was sequenced for a study of blood T cell repertoires in COVID-19. V lost 7 bases, J lost 2 bases, and 8 bases stayed unmatched. The CDR3 consists of 14 residues. CDR1 is MNHEY and CDR2 is SVGAGI in the germline V gene. The repertoire was sequenced with immunoSEQ multiplex PCR; TCRdb's copy has only in-frame clones and lacks some. The sample lists around 120,000 clones, 75% to 90% seen once, with roughly 8% in the top ten. The chain recombines TRBV6-5 with TRBJ2-7; 7 bases agree with TRBD1. The clonotype originates from a human donor in a cohort sampled during active COVID-19. Specimen: peripheral blood. CDR3 amino acids: CASKTGTVPYEQYF. DNA of the CDR3: TGTGCCAGCAAAACAGGGACAGTACCCTACGAGCAGTACTTC.